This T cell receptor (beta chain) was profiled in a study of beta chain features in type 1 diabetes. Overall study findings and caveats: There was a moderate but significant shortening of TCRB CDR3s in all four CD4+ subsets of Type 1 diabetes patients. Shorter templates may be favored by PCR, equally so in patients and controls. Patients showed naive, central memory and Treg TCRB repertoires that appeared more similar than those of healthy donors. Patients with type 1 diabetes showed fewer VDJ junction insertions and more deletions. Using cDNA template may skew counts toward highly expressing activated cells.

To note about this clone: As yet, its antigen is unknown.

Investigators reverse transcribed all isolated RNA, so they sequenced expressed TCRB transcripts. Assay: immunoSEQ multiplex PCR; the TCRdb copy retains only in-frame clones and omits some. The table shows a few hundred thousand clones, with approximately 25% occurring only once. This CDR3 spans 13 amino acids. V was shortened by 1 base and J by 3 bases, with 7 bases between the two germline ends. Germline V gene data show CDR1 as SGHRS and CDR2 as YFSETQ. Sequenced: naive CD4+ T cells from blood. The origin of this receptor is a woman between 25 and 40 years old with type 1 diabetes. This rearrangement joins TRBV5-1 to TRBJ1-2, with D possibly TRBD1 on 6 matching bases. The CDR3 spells CASSLSGDYGYTF. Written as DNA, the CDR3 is TGCGCCAGCAGCTTGTCAGGGGACTATGGCTACACCTTC. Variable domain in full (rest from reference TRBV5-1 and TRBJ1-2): KAGVTQTPRYLIKTRGQQVTLSCSPISGHRSVSWYQQTPGQGLQFLFEYFSETQRNKGNFPGRFSGRQFSNSRSEMNVSTLELGDSALYLCASSLSGDYGYTFGSGTRLTVV.